This T cell receptor beta chain was sequenced for a study of T cell responses to AZD1222 COVID-19 vaccine. Study background: Timing groups of about 4 and about 12 weeks for second doses were pooled. Study conclusions and caveats: Distributed over spike, vaccine-associated CD4 TCRs predominated at 160-218 and 743-854.

Note on this clone: Its antigen is currently unknown.

The method was immunoSEQ multiplex PCR; TCRdb's version includes in-frame clones alone and lacks a portion of them. The repertoire holds about 150,000 clones, with 80% to 95% as singletons. This clonotype was obtained from an adult in good health. The sequencing used peripheral blood, collected on day 0 of AZD1222 vaccination.

CDR3 sequence (DNA): TGTGCCAGCAGCTTGGCCGCCAGGGGGGTATACAATGAGCAGTTCTTC. Residues: CASSLAARGVYNEQFF. V gene TRBV5-6 combines with J gene TRBJ2-1; D may be TRBD1 (7 bases). Germline CDR1 and CDR2: SGHDT and YYEEEE. The CDR3 consists of 16 residues. V lost 0 bases and J 4 bases, leaving 14 bases between the germline ends.